Listed below are T cell receptor beta chains from one sample, sequenced in a study of blood T cell repertoires in COVID-19. This table comes from immunoSEQ multiplex PCR, and its TCRdb copy is limited to in-frame clones, with some not included. The sample includes about 140,000 clones, around 73% of them seen just once. The sample comprised peripheral blood. These receptors originate from a man aged 60 to 69 who had recovered from COVID-19. Both conserved end residues are part of each CDR3. A D gene is named only where the DNA matches it firmly. The size entry is marked missing in some rows and otherwise reads once, few, many or a size class.

>TRBJ1-1|NA|TRBV18|TRBD1
TGTGCCAGCTCACCTGGGACAGGAAACACTGAAGCTTTCTTT
CASSPGTGNTEAFF
>TRBJ1-2|NA|TRBV30|TRBD1
TGTGCCTGGAGTGCGACAGGGGACCGCTATGGCTACACCTTC
CAWSATGDRYGYTF
>TRBJ2-3|few|TRBV6-4|NA
TGTGCCAGCAGTGAAGGGGGGGCATGGGATACGCAGTATTTT
CASSEGGAWDTQYF
>TRBJ2-4|NA|TRBV3-1/TRBV3-2|NA
TGTGTGGAAGAGGCCGCCAAAAACATTCAGTACTTC
CVEEAAKNIQYF
>TRBJ1-1|NA|TRBV5-1|NA
TGCGCCAGCAGCTTGGGCCCCTCGACAGCTAACACTGAAGCTTTCTTT
CASSLGPSTANTEAFF
>TRBJ1-1|NA|TRBV7-9|NA
TGTGCCAGCAGCCTCCGGGGGGGCCTGAACACTGAAGCTTTCTTT
CASSLRGGLNTEAFF
>TRBJ1-5|NA|TRBV18|NA
TGTGCCAGCTCACCACCGCCCGGTAGCAATCAGCCCCAGCATTTT
CASSPPPGSNQPQHF
>TRBJ1-5|few|TRBV27|NA
TGTGCCAGCTCGAACCGGGGAAATCAGCCCCAGCATTTT
CASSNRGNQPQHF
>TRBJ1-1|NA|TRBV6-7|NA
TGTGCCAGCGACACAGTGAACACTGAAGCTTTCTTT
CASDTVNTEAFF
>TRBJ2-5|few|TRBV11-3|NA
TGTGCTGCTCTGTGGGGACTCCAAGAGACCCAGTACTTC
CAALWGLQETQYF
>TRBJ2-3|NA|TRBV7-2|NA
TGTGCCAGCAGCCCAGTAGGGGGGGGATCAGATACGCAGTATTTT
CASSPVGGGSDTQYF
>TRBJ1-1|NA|TRBV18|TRBD1
TGTGCCAGCTCACCATCGGGACAGGATACTGAAGCTTTCTTT
CASSPSGQDTEAFF
>TRBJ2-7|NA|TRBV4-1|NA
TGCGCCAGCAGCCAAGACCCGACTCCGGCCTACGAGCAGTACTTC
CASSQDPTPAYEQYF
>TRBJ2-1|many|TRBV19|TRBD2
TGTGCCAGTAGTAGTAGCGGGACCTACAATGAGCAGTTCTTC
CASSSSGTYNEQFF
>TRBJ2-1|many|TRBV4-2|TRBD1
TGTGCCAGCAGCCCGGGACAGGGGGGGTACAATGAGCAGTTCTTC
CASSPGQGGYNEQFF
>TRBJ2-1|few|TRBV7-9|TRBD2
TGTGCCAGCAGCCCCCTGACTAGCGGGACAACCAATGAGCAGTTCTTC
CASSPLTSGTTNEQFF
>TRBJ2-5|once|TRBV3-1/TRBV3-2|NA
TGTGCCAGCAGCCACCACGGGGATAAGGAGACCCAGTACTTC
CASSHHGDKETQYF
>TRBJ1-6|NA|TRBV9|NA
TGTGCCAGCAGCGTAGTGGAGACAGCTAATTCACCCCTCCACTTT
CASSVVETANSPLHF
>TRBJ2-2|NA|TRBV7-3|TRBD2
TGTGCCAGCAGCTCCCTAGCGGGAAAGGGCACCGGGGAGCTGTTTTTT
CASSSLAGKGTGELFF
>TRBJ2-7|NA|TRBV7-6|TRBD1
TGTGCCAGCAGCTTAGCACAGGGGGCCCACGAGCAGTACTTC
CASSLAQGAHEQYF
>TRBJ2-3|once|TRBV11-2|NA
TGTGCCAGCAGCTTAGGCCATCTGGCTGCGCAGTATTTT
CASSLGHLAAQYF
>TRBJ2-2|NA|TRBV5-1|TRBD1
TGCGCCAGCAGCCCGAGGACAGGGGAGAACACCGGGGAGCTGTTTTTT
CASSPRTGENTGELFF
>TRBJ1-5|NA|TRBV6-6|TRBD1
TGTGCCAGCAGTTACTTGAGACAGGGGGATCAGCCCCAGCATTTT
CASSYLRQGDQPQHF